This T cell receptor beta chain was profiled in a study of cytomegalovirus exposure and HLA in healthy donors. The study's findings and limits: Later analysis suggested links between common viral pathogens and several top significant clusters. In presence/absence analyses, roughly uniform sequencing depth across donors was assumed.

Primers for the PCR totalled 60 Vbeta and 13 Jbeta. Sequencing used immunoSEQ multiplex PCR; TCRdb keeps in-frame clones, though not all of them. Here the sample spans 180,000 or so clones, more than 70% being singletons. On this clone itself: Antigen unknown.

Sequenced: PBMCs. The sequence came from a girl aged 10 to 17 in good health and CMV-seropositive.

Here the CDR3 DNA reads TGTGCCAGCAGCTCCGCCAGGGGCAATCAGCCCCAGCATTTT. Amino acids: CASSSARGNQPQHF. The gene calls are TRBV6-5 and TRBJ1-5; D perhaps matches TRBD1 (5 bases). The CDR3 contains 14 residues. Germline-derived CDR1 and CDR2 are MNHEY and SVGAGI. V lost 6 bases, J lost 2 bases, and 11 bases lay in between.